The rows below give T cell receptor beta chains drawn from one sample of a study of vaccination and CD4 T cells after COVID-19. TCRdb re-analysed the PCR reads in MiXCR, keeping a single row per CDR3 protein. The profile shows roughly 17,000 distinct CDR3 sequences, over 45% of them singletons. Their target antigens are unknown. The material sequenced was CD4+ T cells from blood, cultured in vitro. The receptor source for this set is a human donor who had recovered from COVID-19. Each CDR3 is given with its conserved first and last residue. The D gene is left open where the match is weak. Clone size is not always given. Where it is, it says once, few, many or a class for expanded clones.

abundance	d_gene	v_gene	j_gene	CDR3nt	CDR3aa
NA	NA	TRBV28	TRBJ1-1	TGTGCCAGCAGACCGGACACCTACACTGAAGCTTTCTTT	CASRPDTYTEAFF
once	NA	TRBV2	TRBJ1-2	TGTGCCAGCAGTGATTTTGGGGGAAGGAGCGGCTACACCTTC	CASSDFGGRSGYTF
NA	NA	TRBV6-1	TRBJ1-2	TGTGCCAGCAGTGAGGGGGGGGGCTACACCTTC	CASSEGGGYTF
NA	NA	TRBV6-5	TRBJ1-1	TGTGCCAGCAGTTACGCAGGGATGGTCACTGAAGCTTTCTTT	CASSYAGMVTEAFF
NA	NA	TRBV20-1	TRBJ1-2	TGCAGTGCTTACGCTACCCGACAGAGCCGCTATGGCTACACCTTC	CSAYATRQSRYGYTF
NA	NA	TRBV11-3	TRBJ1-2	TGTGCCAGCAGCTTCCAGGGCGGGTATGGCTACACCTTC	CASSFQGGYGYTF
few	NA	TRBV28	TRBJ2-7	TGTGCCAGCAGTTTACCCCTCCGGGTGGGAGGCCTCAGGAGGGACGAGCAGTACTTC	CASSLPLRVGGLRRDEQYF
few	TRBD2	TRBV11-3	TRBJ2-5	TGTGCCAGCAGCCGCGGAACTAGCGGGAGGGCCCTGGAGACCCAGTACTTC	CASSRGTSGRALETQYF
few	TRBD1	TRBV20-1	TRBJ2-5	TGCAGTGCTTCGGGACAGGATCGCCAAGAGACCCAGTACTTC	CSASGQDRQETQYF
few	NA	TRBV24-1	TRBJ2-1	TGTGCCACCAGTGACCCGCAGGGTTTCAATGAGCAGTTCTTC	CATSDPQGFNEQFF
NA	NA	TRBV20-1	TRBJ1-1	TGCAGTGCTAGACCTCAGGGGTTCAACACTGAAGCTTTCTTT	CSARPQGFNTEAFF
NA	NA	TRBV6-1	TRBJ2-7	TGTGCCAGCAGCCTACGGGGGTACGAGCAGTACTTC	CASSLRGYEQYF
few	NA	TRBV19	TRBJ2-1	TGTGCCAGTAGTATCGGGACGGAGTCCTACAATGAGCAGTTCTTC	CASSIGTESYNEQFF
NA	NA	TRBV20-1	TRBJ2-7	TGCAGTGCTAGAGGGGGCGGGACAACCTACGAGCAGTACTTC	CSARGGGTTYEQYF
NA	TRBD1	TRBV19	TRBJ2-7	TGTGCCAGTAGTATACCAGGGGGCCCTCGGAACGAGCAGTACTTC	CASSIPGGPRNEQYF
NA	NA	TRBV7-6	TRBJ1-3	TGTGCCAGCATGCAGGAGGGGACACACTCTGGAAACACCATATATTTT	CASMQEGTHSGNTIYF
NA	NA	TRBV10-1	TRBJ1-1	TGCGCCAGCAGCAGGGTAATCGACACTGAAGCTTTCTTT	CASSRVIDTEAFF
NA	NA	TRBV6-5	TRBJ2-5	TGTGCCAGCAGTTACTCCTATGGGGGCCAAGAGACCCAGTACTTC	CASSYSYGGQETQYF
NA	TRBD2	TRBV20-1	TRBJ2-1	TGCAGTGCTAGAGTTCGGACTAGCGGGAGGAATGAGCAGTTCTTC	CSARVRTSGRNEQFF
NA	NA	TRBV19	TRBJ1-1	TGTGCCAGTAGGCAGATGGCGCTGAACACTGAAGCTTTCTTT	CASRQMALNTEAFF
few	NA	TRBV27	TRBJ2-7	TGTGCCTGCCGGGACATCCAGGGCCTGGGCGTCTGGATTTCCTACGAGCAGTACTTC	CACRDIQGLGVWISYEQYF
NA	TRBD2	TRBV4-1	TRBJ2-7	TGCGCCAGCAGCCAAGAAGGTGGGCTAGCGGGAGTCGAGCAGTACTTC	CASSQEGGLAGVEQYF
NA	NA	TRBV7-3	TRBJ2-2	TGTGCCAGCAGCTTAACGGGGGGACAGAACACCGGGGAGCTGTTTTTT	CASSLTGGQNTGELFF
NA	TRBD1	TRBV12-3/TRBV12-4	TRBJ2-7	TGTGCCAGCAACCCTCAGGGGGCAAAGTACGAGCAGTACTTC	CASNPQGAKYEQYF
NA	NA	TRBV20-1	TRBJ2-7	TGCAGTGCACTTCAGGGCTACGAGCAGTACTTC	CSALQGYEQYF
NA	TRBD1	TRBV5-4	TRBJ1-2	TGTGCCAGCAGCCGAGCGGGACAGATCTATGGCTACACCTTC	CASSRAGQIYGYTF
NA	TRBD2	TRBV20-1	TRBJ2-3	TGCAGTGCTAGAGAGCGGGGCGGACTAGCGGGCACAGATACGCAGTATTTT	CSARERGGLAGTDTQYF
NA	TRBD2	TRBV28	TRBJ2-2	TGTGCCAGCAGTGAACTAGCGCGCTTGGGCACCGGGGAGCTGTTTTTT	CASSELARLGTGELFF
few	NA	TRBV5-1	TRBJ1-2	TGCGCCAGCAGCTTGGCCGGGGCCGTCCCGGGGGGTGGCTACACCTTC	CASSLAGAVPGGGYTF
few	NA	TRBV5-1	TRBJ1-2	TGCGCCAGCAGCTTGCCAGGGTTTGGCTACACCTTC	CASSLPGFGYTF
NA	NA	TRBV28	TRBJ2-7	TGTGCCAGCAGTTTATCTACGGCGGAATACGAGCAGTACTTC	CASSLSTAEYEQYF
few	NA	TRBV27	TRBJ2-5	TGTGCCAGCAGTTCCCGCCCCTATGGTGGTGTTGAGACCCAGTACTTC	CASSSRPYGGVETQYF
NA	NA	TRBV18	TRBJ1-2	TGTGCCAGCTCAACACAGGGTAGCCGCAACGTGGGTGGCTACACCTTC	CASSTQGSRNVGGYTF
NA	NA	TRBV7-8	TRBJ1-1	TGTGCCAGCAGCTCTACGCAGACCCCGAACACTGAAGCTTTCTTT	CASSSTQTPNTEAFF
NA	NA	TRBV6-1	TRBJ1-2	TGTGCCAGCAGCTCCTCCGGGGGGGGAAACTATGGCTACACCTTC	CASSSSGGGNYGYTF
few	NA	TRBV20-1	TRBJ2-2	TGCAGTGCTAGAGATCACACAGCCCCTCCGACCGGGGAGCTGTTTTTT	CSARDHTAPPTGELFF
NA	TRBD1	TRBV7-2	TRBJ1-2	TGTGCCAGCAGCTTAAACAGGGGCGGCTACACCTTC	CASSLNRGGYTF
NA	NA	TRBV28	TRBJ2-3	TGTGCCAGCAGTTTAAATCCCAGCTTCGGCACAGATACGCAGTATTTT	CASSLNPSFGTDTQYF
NA	NA	TRBV20-1	TRBJ1-5	TGCAGTGCCCAGGGTTTTCAGGGCGGCAATCAGCCCCAGCATTTT	CSAQGFQGGNQPQHF
NA	NA	TRBV15	TRBJ1-2	TGTGCCACCAGCAGAGATCTGTATGGCTACACCTTC	CATSRDLYGYTF